This T cell receptor beta chain was found in a study of T cells expressing NK-cell markers. Background on the study: Most of the eight sequenced donors tested HCMV-seropositive; one tested seronegative.

Concerning this clonotype: Its antigen remains unknown.

The study's findings and limits: Expanded NKG2C+ T cell clones were not confirmed as HCMV-specific.

TCRdb reprocessed the 5' RACE reads, keeping one entry per CDR3 protein, no DNA. The table lists 300,000 to 500,000 distinct CDR3 sequences. This CDR3 is 14 amino acids long. The clonotype originates from a woman between 50 and 59 years old in good health. The sample consisted of blood T cells: a sorted CD56 or NKG2C T cell subset, CD4+ or CD8+ T cells, or bulk PBMC T cells (not recorded which). The rearrangement links TRBV12-3 or TRBV12-4 to TRBJ2-7; absent DNA, TCRdb's TRBD1 call cannot be checked. The CDR3 region is CASSLSWGNYEQYF.